This TCR beta chain comes out of a study of tumor and adjacent non-tumor tissue in lung cancer. Looking at the study overall: The cohort had about 12 adenocarcinoma, a couple of squamous cell and 1 small cell patients.

The template was RNA from unsorted bulk tissue. To note about this clonotype: Its antigen remains unidentified. A read error may account for a junction end that differs from germline.

The library came from three nested PCR rounds adapted from ARM-PCR protocols. Using its own MiXCR run on the multiplex PCR reads, TCRdb lists one record per CDR3 protein. The table has about 75,000 distinct CDR3 sequences, 60% to 85% seen once. The CDR3 consists of 16 residues. Germline V gives CDR1 ENHRY, CDR2 SYGVKD. Study-level points and caveats: In normal lung, the top 100 clones were significantly more dominant than in tumor.

The material sequenced was lung tumor tissue. This clonotype was sampled from a woman aged 45-65 years with non-small cell lung cancer. This chain connects TRBV10-3 to TRBJ2-2; 8 nucleotides agree with TRBD2. The CDR3 DNA reads as TGTGCCATCAGAGAGTCCCGGGAGGGAAAAACCGGGGAGCTGTTTTTT. This translates into CAIRESREGKTGELFF.